These 18 T cell receptor beta chains came from one sample sequenced in a study of T cells in women clearing cervical HPV infection. Using immunoSEQ multiplex PCR, the repertoire was profiled, and TCRdb retains in-frame clones only, with some absent. Across over 25,000 clones, the top ten clones capture 20% to 25% of the sample. The sequenced sample consisted of blood buffy coat. Every receptor here comes from a woman aged 18 to 75 with a cervical HPV16 infection that either progressed to CIN3+ or cleared (not recorded which).

On this clone itself: The CDR3 is cut off 3 residues early in the read; its end comes from the germline J gene. This chain uses TRBV5-6 with TRBJ2-7, with D perhaps TRBD1 (6 bases). CDR1 and CDR2 from the germline V gene are SGHDT and YYEEEE. The CDR3 is 13 residues long. Trimming removed 0 bases from V and 3 bases from J, with 7 bases in between. The part of the CDR3 DNA that was read is TGTGCCAGCAGCTTGGGGACAGTCTACGAG. Encoded protein: CASSLGTVYE. The entire CDR3 reads CASSLGTVYEQYF.

The part of the CDR3 DNA that was read is TGCGCCAGCAGCTTACCCGGGCTAGCGGGAGGCGAG. It specifies CASSLPGLAGGE. The whole CDR3 is CASSLPGLAGGEQYF. The V call is TRBV5-1, the J call TRBJ2-7; 11 nucleotides match TRBD2. The read falls 3 residues short of the CDR3 end, and the missing part is taken from the germline J gene. The V and J ends lost 2 bases and 6 bases, in that order; junction bases with no gene match: 7. This CDR3 is built from 15 residues. The germline V gene has CDR1 SGHRS and CDR2 YFSETQ.

Notes on this clone: The CDR3 is cut off 3 residues early in the read; its end comes from the germline J gene. The chain links TRBV5-1 to TRBJ2-4; 9 positions agree with TRBD1. This CDR3 is 15 amino acids long. The V gene end was trimmed by 5 bases and the J gene end by 3 bases; junction bases not matched to a gene: 6. CDR1 is SGHRS, CDR2 YFSETQ, per germline. The sequenced CDR3 bases are TGCGCCAGCAGGAGGACAGGGGATGGCAAAAACATT. Amino acids: CASRRTGDGKNI. The CDR3, in full, reads CASRRTGDGKNIQYF.

In the case of this clone: The CDR3 is cut off 3 residues early in the read; its end comes from the germline J gene. The chain couples TRBV7-9 to TRBJ1-4; perhaps TRBD1 as D (5 bases). The CDR3 totals 14 residues. V lost 6 bases and J lost 4, with 12 bases in between. Per germline, CDR1 SEHNR and CDR2 FQNEAQ (reference sequence). Partial CDR3 DNA: TGTGCCAGCAGGTTCGACAGATTTAATGAAAAA. Translation: CASRFDRFNEK. The entire CDR3 protein is CASRFDRFNEKLFF.

To note about this clone: With the read ending 3 residues before the CDR3 end, the germline J gene is used to fill in that end. J is TRBJ2-4 and V is TRBV6-1, with TRBD1 matching 7 bases. The CDR3 loop spans 16 amino acids. Germline assignment: CDR1 MNHNS and CDR2 SASEGT. V dropped 1 base and J dropped 3; count of bases not matched to a gene: 6. The covered CDR3 bases are TGTGCCAGCAGTGAAGTTTCGGGACAGAGCAAAAACATT. This sequence encodes CASSEVSGQSKNI. The CDR3, in full, reads CASSEVSGQSKNIQYF.

Note on this clone: The read is 3 residues too short to cover the CDR3 end, so that end is filled in from the germline J gene. This sequence joins TRBV19 and TRBJ2-4, with 9 bases lining up with TRBD1. This CDR3 comprises 14 residues. The germline V gene encodes CDR1 LNHDA and CDR2 SQIVND (reference sequence). CDR3 DNA, as far as it was read: TGTGCCAGTAGCGAAACAGGGGGCGCCGGGGGT. It specifies CASSETGGAGG. The whole CDR3 protein reads CASSETGGAGGQYF.

Comments on this clone: The sequenced fragment ends 3 residues before the CDR3 boundary, so the rest is inferred from the germline J gene. This chain connects TRBV11-2 to TRBJ1-2, with TRBD1 matching over 8 bases. The V gene's germline CDR1 is SGHAT and CDR2 FQNNGV. The CDR3 consists of 12 residues. The CDR3 bases that were read are TGTGCCAGCAGCTTGGACAGGGACGGC. As protein: CASSLDRDG. The full CDR3 reads CASSLDRDGYTF.

Comment on this clone: From the germline J gene comes the end of the CDR3, since the read stops 3 residues before it. The chain is built from TRBV5-1 and TRBJ2-7; 7 nucleotides align to TRBD2. The J segment lost 1 base and the V segment lost 2 bases, leaving 9 bases of the junction unmatched. Germline V CDR1 and CDR2: SGHRS, YFSETQ. This CDR3 is 16 amino acids long. The sequenced part of the CDR3 DNA is TGCGCCAGCAGCTTACTATCTGCGGGGGAGTCCTACGAG. It is translated as CASSLLSAGESYE. The entire CDR3 protein is CASSLLSAGESYEQYF.

Of note for this clone: The sequenced fragment ends 3 residues before the CDR3 boundary, so the rest is inferred from the germline J gene. The sample carries other DNA sequences with the same CDR3. The rearrangement joins TRBV5-1 to TRBJ1-4, with D unresolved. Trimming took off 0 bases at V and 2 bases at J, with 5 bases between the two ends. Per the germline V gene, CDR1 is SGHRS and CDR2 is YFSETQ. The CDR3 is made up of 14 amino acids. The CDR3 DNA, read in part, is TGCGCCAGCAGCTTGGGGCAGACTAATGAAAAA. Translating gives CASSLGQTNEK. The entire CDR3 reads CASSLGQTNEKLFF.

In the case of this clone: The read ends 3 residues early relative to the CDR3; the germline J gene fills the gap. V usage is TRBV18 and J usage is TRBJ2-7; no reliable D call. Germline V CDR1 and CDR2: KGHSH, LQKENI. The germline V and J ends were trimmed by 6 bases and 4 bases, with 13 bases remaining between them. The CDR3 spans 13 residues. The CDR3 here is CASSHPSGYEQYF. CDR3 DNA (partial): TGTGCCAGCTCTCATCCTTCGGGTTACGAG.

To note about this clone: The read comes to an end 3 residues before the CDR3 does, leaving the germline J gene to fill in the end. The rearrangement uses TRBV11-3 and TRBJ2-1; 7 bases are shared with TRBD2. The CDR3 has 15 amino acids. J lost 4 bases, V lost 11 bases, and 14 bases had no gene match. Germline-derived CDR1 and CDR2 are SGHNT and YENEEA. The CDR3 spells CAGSGGRGPYNEQFF. The CDR3 bases that were read are TGTGCCGGGTCGGGGGGTCGGGGACCGTACAATGAG.

Note on this clone: With the read ending 3 residues before the CDR3 end, the germline J gene is used to fill in that end. This chain links TRBV7-9 with TRBJ1-5; D not resolved. This CDR3 contains 13 residues. Germline loops: CDR1 SEHNR, CDR2 FQNEAQ (reference sequence). The ends were cut back, 1 base at V and 7 bases at J, with 8 bases in the middle. The CDR3 protein is CASSLEGRQPQHF. The sequenced CDR3 bases are TGTGCCAGCAGCTTAGAGGGTAGACAGCCC.

With regard to this clone: The CDR3 end is not reached by the read, which stops 3 residues before it; the germline J gene fills it in. The V gene is TRBV19, the J gene TRBJ2-6; D not certain. The CDR3 loop spans 15 amino acids. The V and J ends lost 3 bases and 0 bases respectively, with 6 bases between them. The germline CDR1 and CDR2 sequences are LNHDA and SQIVND (reference sequence). This CDR3 reads CASSITSSGANVLTF. CDR3 bases read: TGTGCCAGTAGTATCACAAGCTCTGGGGCCAACGTC.

Worth noting for this clone: The sequenced fragment ends 3 residues before the CDR3 boundary, so the rest is inferred from the germline J gene. This chain connects TRBV27 to TRBJ2-5; 13 bases line up with TRBD2. CDR1 MNHEY and CDR2 SMNVEV come from the germline V gene (reference sequence). CDR3 length: 16 residues. V lost 6 bases, J lost 1 base, and 5 bases stayed unmatched. CDR3 DNA, as far as it was read: TGTGCCAGCAGCTCGGGGACTAGCGGGGCCCAAGAGACC. It yields the protein CASSSGTSGAQET. The CDR3 in its entirety is CASSSGTSGAQETQYF.

About this clone itself: The read ends 3 residues early relative to the CDR3; the germline J gene fills the gap. The genes are TRBV5-1 and TRBJ1-3; D is perhaps TRBD1 (5 bases). Germline lookup yields CDR1 SGHRS and CDR2 YFSETQ. The V end was cut by 4 bases, the J end by 4 bases, with 24 bases between. The CDR3 runs to 18 residues. The CDR3 loop is CASSAGGDLGPLGNTIYF. The covered CDR3 bases are TGCGCCAGCAGCGCGGGGGGGGACTTGGGTCCACTCGGAAACACC. Full variable domain (rest looked up from reference TRBV5-1 and TRBJ1-3): KAGVTQTPRYLIKTRGQQVTLSCSPISGHRSVSWYQQTPGQGLQFLFEYFSETQRNKGNFPGRFSGRQFSNSRSEMNVSTLELGDSALYLCASSAGGDLGPLGNTIYFGEGSWLTVV.

On this clone: Sequencing ends 3 residues short of the CDR3 end; the germline J gene provides the rest. The V call is TRBV12-3 or TRBV12-4, the J call TRBJ2-2; perhaps TRBD2 as D (5 bases). V gave up 0 bases and J gave up 7 bases, with 9 bases separating them. CDR3 length: 14 residues. The part of the CDR3 DNA that was read is TGTGCCAGCAGTTTAGCTACTAGTATCGGGGAG. Translation: CASSLATSIGE. In full, the CDR3 reads CASSLATSIGELFF.

Comments on this clone: The observed sequence ends 3 residues before the CDR3 terminus, with the missing tail filled in from the germline J gene. The chain couples TRBV5-1 to TRBJ1-6, with TRBD1 as a possible D gene (6 bases). The germline gives CDR1 SGHRS, CDR2 YFSETQ. This CDR3 region has 15 residues. V lost 0 bases and J 6 bases, leaving 10 bases between the germline ends. The part of the CDR3 DNA that was read is TGCGCCAGCAGCTTGGGGACAGAGGGTAATTCACCC. As protein: CASSLGTEGNSP. The CDR3 as a whole reads CASSLGTEGNSPLHF.

Note on this clone: The read terminates 3 residues ahead of where the CDR3 ends, so the germline J gene completes it. The rearrangement uses TRBV30 and TRBJ2-7; D unclear. The germline V gene encodes CDR1 GTSNPN and CDR2 SVGIG (reference sequence). V shed 0 bases and J shed 3 bases, with 6 bases lying between them. This CDR3 has 12 residues. CDR3 sequence: CAWSVGVYEQYF. The part of the CDR3 DNA that was read is TGTGCCTGGAGTGTAGGTGTCTACGAG.